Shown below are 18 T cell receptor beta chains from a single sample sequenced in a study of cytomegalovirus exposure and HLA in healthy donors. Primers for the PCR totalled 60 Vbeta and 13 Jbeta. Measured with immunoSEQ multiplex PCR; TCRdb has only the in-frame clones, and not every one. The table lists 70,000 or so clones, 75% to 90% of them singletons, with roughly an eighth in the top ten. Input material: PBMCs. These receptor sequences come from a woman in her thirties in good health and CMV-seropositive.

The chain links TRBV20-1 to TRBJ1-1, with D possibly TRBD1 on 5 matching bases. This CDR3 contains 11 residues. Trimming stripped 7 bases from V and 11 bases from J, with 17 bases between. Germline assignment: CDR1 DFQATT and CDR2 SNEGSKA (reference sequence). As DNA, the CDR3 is TGCAGTGGGGGTGAATACAGGACGGCTTTCTTT. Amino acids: CSGGEYRTAFF.

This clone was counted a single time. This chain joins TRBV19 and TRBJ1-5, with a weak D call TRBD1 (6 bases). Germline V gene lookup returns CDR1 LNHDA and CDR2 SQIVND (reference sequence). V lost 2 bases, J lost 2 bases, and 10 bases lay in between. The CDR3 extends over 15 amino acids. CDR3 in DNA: TGTGCCAGTAGTATAAGGTACAGGGGCAATCAGCCCCAGCATTTT. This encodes CASSIRYRGNQPQHF.

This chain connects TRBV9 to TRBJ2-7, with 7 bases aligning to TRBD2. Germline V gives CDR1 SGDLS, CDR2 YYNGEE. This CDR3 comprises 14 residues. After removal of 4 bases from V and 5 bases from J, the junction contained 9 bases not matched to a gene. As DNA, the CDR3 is TGTGCCAGCAGCACCGATCTAGCGGCTGACGAGCAGTACTTC. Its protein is CASSTDLAADEQYF.

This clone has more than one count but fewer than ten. The chain's CDR3 is CASSKQGPALNYGYTF. The CDR3 DNA reads as TGTGCCAGTTCAAAACAGGGGCCAGCTCTTAACTATGGCTACACCTTC. The chain has TRBV5-6 and TRBJ1-2; 7 nucleotides agree with TRBD1. This CDR3 has 16 amino acids. V lost 8 bases, J lost 1 base, and 14 bases stayed unmatched. Germline assignment: CDR1 SGHDT and CDR2 YYEEEE.

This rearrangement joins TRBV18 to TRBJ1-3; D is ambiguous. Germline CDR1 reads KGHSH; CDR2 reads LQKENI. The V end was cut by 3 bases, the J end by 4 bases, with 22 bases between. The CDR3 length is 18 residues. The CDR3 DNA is TGTGCCAGCTCACCCAAGCGGGCGGCTGGCGGAAAAGGAAACACCATATATTTT. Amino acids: CASSPKRAAGGKGNTIYF.

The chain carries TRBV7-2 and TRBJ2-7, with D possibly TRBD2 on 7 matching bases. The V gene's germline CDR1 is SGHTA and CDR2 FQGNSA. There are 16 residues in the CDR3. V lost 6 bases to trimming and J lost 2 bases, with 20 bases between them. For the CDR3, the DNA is TGTGCCAGCAGTCCCTCGGGGGGCGGGACTCCCTACGAGCAGTACTTC. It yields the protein CASSPSGGGTPYEQYF.

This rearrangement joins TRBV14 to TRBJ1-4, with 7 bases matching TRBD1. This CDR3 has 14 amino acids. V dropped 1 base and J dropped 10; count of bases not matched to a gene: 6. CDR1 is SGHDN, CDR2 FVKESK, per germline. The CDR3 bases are TGTGCCAGCAGCCAAGTAGGAGGGGGCGGAAAACTGTTTTTT. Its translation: CASSQVGGGGKLFF. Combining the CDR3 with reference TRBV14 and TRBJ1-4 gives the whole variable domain EAGVTQFPSHSVIEKGQTVTLRCDPISGHDNLYWYRRVMGKEIKFLLHFVKESKQDESGMPNNRFLAERTGGTYSTLKVQPAELEDSGVYFCASSQVGGGGKLFFGSGTQLSVL.

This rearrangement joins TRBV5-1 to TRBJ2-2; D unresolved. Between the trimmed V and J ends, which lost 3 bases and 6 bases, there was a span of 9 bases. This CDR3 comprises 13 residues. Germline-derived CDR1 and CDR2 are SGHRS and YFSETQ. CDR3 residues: CASSSMAPGELFF. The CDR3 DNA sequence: TGCGCCAGCAGCTCAATGGCACCCGGGGAGCTGTTTTTT.

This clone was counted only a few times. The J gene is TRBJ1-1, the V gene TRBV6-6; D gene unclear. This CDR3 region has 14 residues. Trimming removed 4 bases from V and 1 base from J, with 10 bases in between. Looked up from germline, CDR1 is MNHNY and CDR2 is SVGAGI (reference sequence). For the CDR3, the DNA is TGTGCCAGCAGTTCCGCACATCAGAACACTGAAGCTTTCTTT. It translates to CASSSAHQNTEAFF.

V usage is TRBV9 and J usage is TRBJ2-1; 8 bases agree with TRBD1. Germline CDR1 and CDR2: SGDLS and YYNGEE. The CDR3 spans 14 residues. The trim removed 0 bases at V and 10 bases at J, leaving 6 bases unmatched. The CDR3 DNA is TGTGCCAGCAGCGTAGGGGGAAGGACAGGGGAGCAGTTCTTC. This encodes CASSVGGRTGEQFF.

CDR3 amino acids: CASSFVYERVGPYEQYF. In nucleotides, the CDR3 is TGTGCCAGCAGCTTTGTGTACGAGCGGGTGGGGCCCTACGAGCAGTACTTC. V and J are TRBV12-1 and TRBJ2-7; the D segment call TRBD2 is taken from the table without a DNA check. TRBV12-1 is marked as a pseudogene. The CDR3 spans 17 residues.

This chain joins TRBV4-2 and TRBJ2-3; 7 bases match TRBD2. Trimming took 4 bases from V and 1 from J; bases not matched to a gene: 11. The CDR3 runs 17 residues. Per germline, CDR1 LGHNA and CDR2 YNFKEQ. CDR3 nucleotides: TGTGCCAGCAGCCTTAGAAGTCGTCTAGCGGGCACAGATACGCAGTATTTT. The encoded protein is CASSLRSRLAGTDTQYF.

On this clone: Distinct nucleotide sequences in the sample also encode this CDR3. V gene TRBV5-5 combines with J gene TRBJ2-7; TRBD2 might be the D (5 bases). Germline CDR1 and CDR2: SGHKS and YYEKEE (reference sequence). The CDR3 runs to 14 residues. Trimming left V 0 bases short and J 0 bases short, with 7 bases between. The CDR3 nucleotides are TGTGCCAGCAGCTTGGTGGGGAGCTCCTACGAGCAGTACTTC. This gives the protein CASSLVGSSYEQYF.

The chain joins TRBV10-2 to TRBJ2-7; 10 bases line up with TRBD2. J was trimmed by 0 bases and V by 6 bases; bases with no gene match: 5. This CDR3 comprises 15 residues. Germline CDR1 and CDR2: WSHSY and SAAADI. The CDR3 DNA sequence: TGCGCCAGCAGCGATGGACTAGCGGTCTCCTACGAGCAGTACTTC. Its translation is CASSDGLAVSYEQYF.

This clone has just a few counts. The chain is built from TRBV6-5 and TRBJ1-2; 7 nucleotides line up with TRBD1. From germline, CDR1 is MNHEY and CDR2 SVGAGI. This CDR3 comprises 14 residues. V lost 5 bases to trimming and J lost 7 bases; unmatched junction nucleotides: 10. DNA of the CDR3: TGTGCCAGCAGTAGGGACAGCGGGTTGCCTGGCTACACCTTC. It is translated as CASSRDSGLPGYTF.

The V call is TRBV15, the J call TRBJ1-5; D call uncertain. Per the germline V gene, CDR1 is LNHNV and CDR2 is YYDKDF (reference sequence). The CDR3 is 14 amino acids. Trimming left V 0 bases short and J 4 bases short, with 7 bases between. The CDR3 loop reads CATSRDDTNQPQHF. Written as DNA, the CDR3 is TGTGCCACCAGCAGAGATGACACTAATCAGCCCCAGCATTTT.

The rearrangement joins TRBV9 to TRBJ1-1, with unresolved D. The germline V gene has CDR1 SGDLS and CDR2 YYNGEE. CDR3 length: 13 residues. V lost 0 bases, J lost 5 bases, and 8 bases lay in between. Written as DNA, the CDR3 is TGTGCCAGCAGCGTAGCGGTCGGGACTGAAGCTTTCTTT. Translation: CASSVAVGTEAFF.

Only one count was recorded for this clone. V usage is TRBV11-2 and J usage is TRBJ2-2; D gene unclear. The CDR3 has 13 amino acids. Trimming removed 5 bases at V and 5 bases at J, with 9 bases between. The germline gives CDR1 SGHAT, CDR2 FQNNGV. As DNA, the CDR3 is TGTGCCAGCAGCACCCGAGATACCGGGGAGCTGTTTTTT. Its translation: CASSTRDTGELFF.